A selection of T cell receptor beta chains follows, all from one sample in a study of CD8 T cells in Susac syndrome. MiXCR, run by TCRdb on the immunoSEQ multiplex PCR reads, gives a single entry per CDR3 protein. Of 100,000 to 110,000 distinct CDR3 sequences detected, about 95% appear once; the ten largest clones hold 0.3% to 0.35%. The sample comprised CD8+ T cells from PBMCs. The receptor source for this set is a human donor with Susac syndrome. Each CDR3 is given with its conserved first and last residue. The D gene is left open where the match is weak. A row's size may be missing; if present it is once, few, many or a size class.

clone size: .
V gene: TRBV12-3/TRBV12-4
D gene: .
J gene: TRBJ1-5
CDR3 DNA: TGTGCCAGCAGTCACGACAGTAATCAGCCCCAGCATTTT
CDR3 protein: CASSHDSNQPQHF

clone size: .
V gene: TRBV4-1
D gene: .
J gene: TRBJ2-2
CDR3 DNA: TGCGCCAGCAGCCAAGCGAAGACAGCCGGGGAGCTGTTTTTT
CDR3 protein: CASSQAKTAGELFF

clone size: .
V gene: TRBV18
D gene: .
J gene: TRBJ2-4
CDR3 DNA: TGTGCCAGCTCACCACCTTTCGGTGGCAAAAACATTCAGTACTTC
CDR3 protein: CASSPPFGGKNIQYF

clone size: .
V gene: TRBV29-1
D gene: .
J gene: TRBJ2-6
CDR3 DNA: TGCAGCGTTGAAGTGTCCCTAGTAAGCTCTGGGGCCAACGTCCTGACTTTC
CDR3 protein: CSVEVSLVSSGANVLTF

clone size: .
V gene: TRBV3-1
D gene: .
J gene: TRBJ1-2
CDR3 DNA: TGTGCCAGCAGCCAAGGACAGAACCACTATGGCTACACCTTC
CDR3 protein: CASSQGQNHYGYTF

clone size: once
V gene: TRBV14
D gene: .
J gene: TRBJ2-4
CDR3 DNA: TGTGCCAGCAGCCGGACCGAGGTCCTTAACATTCAGTACTTC
CDR3 protein: CASSRTEVLNIQYF

clone size: .
V gene: TRBV20-1
D gene: .
J gene: TRBJ2-7
CDR3 DNA: TGCAGTGCTAGAGACAGCCTAAGCTACGAGCAGTACTTC
CDR3 protein: CSARDSLSYEQYF

clone size: .
V gene: TRBV4-1
D gene: TRBD1
J gene: TRBJ1-5
CDR3 DNA: TGCGCCAGCAGCCAAGAGCCCGGGACAGCTTATAGCAATCAGCCCCAGCATTTT
CDR3 protein: CASSQEPGTAYSNQPQHF

clone size: .
V gene: TRBV19
D gene: .
J gene: TRBJ1-5
CDR3 DNA: TGTGCCAGTAGTATGATATACATTAGCAATCAGCCCCAGCATTTT
CDR3 protein: CASSMIYISNQPQHF

clone size: .
V gene: TRBV24-1
D gene: .
J gene: TRBJ2-1
CDR3 DNA: TGTGCCACCAGTGGAGACTCAGGGAGCAATGAGCAGTTCTTC
CDR3 protein: CATSGDSGSNEQFF

clone size: .
V gene: TRBV29-1
D gene: TRBD1
J gene: TRBJ1-2
CDR3 DNA: TGCAGCGCTCTCTCCGGGACAGGGGATGGCTACACCTTC
CDR3 protein: CSALSGTGDGYTF

clone size: .
V gene: TRBV27
D gene: .
J gene: TRBJ2-5
CDR3 DNA: TGTGCCAGCAGTTTTATGGGGGCAGGGGAGACCCAGTACTTC
CDR3 protein: CASSFMGAGETQYF

clone size: .
V gene: TRBV29-1
D gene: TRBD2
J gene: TRBJ2-1
CDR3 DNA: TGCAGCGTTGAGGGACTAGCGGGGGGTTACAATGAGCAGTTCTTC
CDR3 protein: CSVEGLAGGYNEQFF

clone size: .
V gene: TRBV19
D gene: .
J gene: TRBJ2-7
CDR3 DNA: TGTGCCAGTAGTGTCACCTCCAGCAACTCATACGAGCAGTACTTC
CDR3 protein: CASSVTSSNSYEQYF

clone size: .
V gene: TRBV6-6
D gene: TRBD1
J gene: TRBJ1-1
CDR3 DNA: TGTGCCAGCAGTTACACAGGGGTGGGCACTGAAGCTTTCTTT
CDR3 protein: CASSYTGVGTEAFF